This T cell receptor beta chain stems from a study of cytomegalovirus exposure and HLA in healthy donors. Profiled with immunoSEQ multiplex PCR; TCRdb holds only in-frame clones, not every one. This table holds some 99,000 clones, almost 90% found once. Trimming cost V 4 bases and J 4 bases; bases outside gene matches: 3. Germline V gene lookup returns CDR1 KGHSH and CDR2 LQKENI. This CDR3 contains 14 residues. Input material: PBMCs. This chain connects TRBV18 to TRBJ1-3; 8 nucleotides line up with TRBD1. This clonotype was sampled from a woman in her late teens or twenties in good health and CMV-seronegative. CDR3 residues: CASSRRQGGNTIYF. The CDR3 bases are TGTGCCAGCTCACGTCGACAGGGGGGAAACACCATATATTTT.